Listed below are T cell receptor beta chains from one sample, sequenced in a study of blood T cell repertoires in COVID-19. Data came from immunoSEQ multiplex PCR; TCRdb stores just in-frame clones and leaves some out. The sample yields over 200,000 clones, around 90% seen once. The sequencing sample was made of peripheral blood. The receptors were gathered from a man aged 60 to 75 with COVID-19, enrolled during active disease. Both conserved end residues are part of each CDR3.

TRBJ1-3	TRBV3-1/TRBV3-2	CASSPTVRQNTIYF
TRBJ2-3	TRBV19	CASSLLKDIQRSDTQYF
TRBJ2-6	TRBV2	CASSAEGGGANVLTF
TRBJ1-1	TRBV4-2	CASSQERFQGEAFF
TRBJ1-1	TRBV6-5	CASRNRDRNTEAFF
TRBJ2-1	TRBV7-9	CASSSALYNEQFF
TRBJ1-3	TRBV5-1	CASSLSASSGNTIYF
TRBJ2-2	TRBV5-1	CASSVSGSGIGELFF
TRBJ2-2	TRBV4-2	CASSQGWQGNGELFF
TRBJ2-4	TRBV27	CASSLGGAKNIQYF
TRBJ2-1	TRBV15	CATSSVSGVEQFF
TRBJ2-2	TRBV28	CASSLGTSAGELFF
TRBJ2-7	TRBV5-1	CASSPLEGSYEQYF
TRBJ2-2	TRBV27	CASSLSNEGMAGELFF
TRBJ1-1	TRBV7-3	CASSLTGTGRTEAFF
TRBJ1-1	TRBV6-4	CASSARDRDLAFF
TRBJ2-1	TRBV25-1	CASSENGGRVKNEQFF
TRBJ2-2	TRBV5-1	CASSLVPYMGELFF
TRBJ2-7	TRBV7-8	CASSLEGGESYEQYF
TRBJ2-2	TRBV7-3	CASSVGLAGAQSGLFF
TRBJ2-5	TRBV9	CASSVLGSQVETQYF
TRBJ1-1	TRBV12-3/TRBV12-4	CASSLARNTEAFF
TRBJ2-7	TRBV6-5	CASSRLAEGGEQYF
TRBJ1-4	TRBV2	CASSETGVKNEKLFF
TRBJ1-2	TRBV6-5	CASSYSGVYGYTF
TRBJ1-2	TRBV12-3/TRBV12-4	CASSLAQNYGYTF
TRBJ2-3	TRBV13	CASSLFGTSGATAFTDTQYF
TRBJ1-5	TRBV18	CASSRQGRRADSNQPQHF
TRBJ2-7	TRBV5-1	CASSSAAAASEQYF
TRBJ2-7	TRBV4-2	CASSQSVAASYEQYF
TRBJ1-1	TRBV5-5	CASSPTGQGYTEAFF
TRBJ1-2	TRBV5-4	CASSFRSGQDYGYTF
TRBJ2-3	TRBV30	CAWSVEAPDTQYF
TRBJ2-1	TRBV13	CASSLVGLGIDEQFF
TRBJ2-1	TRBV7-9	CASSRGTGGYNEQFF
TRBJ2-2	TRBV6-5	CASSYWRAGELFF
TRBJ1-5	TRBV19	CASSIDRSYQPQHF
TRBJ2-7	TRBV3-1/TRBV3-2	CASSQGSARGTNEQYF
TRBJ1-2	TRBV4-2	CASSQEAGRQFNYGYTF
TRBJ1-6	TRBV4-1	CASSQEFNMINSPLHF
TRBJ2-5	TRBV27	CASSSWTGGEETQYF
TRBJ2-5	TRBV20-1	CSASGMGRLGEETQYF
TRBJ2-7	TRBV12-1	CASSNRDRGLTPGSYEQYF
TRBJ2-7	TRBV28	CASSPGSTPPYEQYF
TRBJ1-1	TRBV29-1	CSVGGVTKGEAFF
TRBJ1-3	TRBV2	CASREVGLAGNTIYF
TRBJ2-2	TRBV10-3	CAISEVEGITGELFF
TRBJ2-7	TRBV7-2	CASSLAPGSLNEQYF
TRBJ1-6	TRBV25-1	CASSSGRSSYNSPLHF